These 2 T cell receptor beta chains were all obtained from the same sample, sequenced in a study of blood T cell repertoires in COVID-19. Only in-frame clones appear in the TCRdb table, and some are missing; sequencing was by immunoSEQ multiplex PCR. The repertoire has approximately 120,000 clones, 88% of them found once; the top ten carry 1.5% to 1.7%. The sequencing input was peripheral blood. All receptors come from a human donor in a cohort sampled during active COVID-19.

A remark on this clone: The same CDR3 arises from other DNA sequences in this sample as well. The chain couples TRBV10-3 to TRBJ2-5; tentatively, D is TRBD1 (6 bases). Deletions cut 6 bases from V and 2 bases from J, with 10 bases between. The CDR3 has 13 amino acids. CDR1 ENHRY and CDR2 SYGVKD come from the germline V gene. The CDR3 sequence: CAIRDRSQETQYF. The CDR3 DNA is TGTGCCATCAGGGACAGATCACAAGAGACCCAGTACTTC.

The sample holds one count of this clone. The chain is built from TRBV5-1 and TRBJ2-1, with 7 bases lining up with TRBD1. The CDR3 totals 14 residues. The trim removed 1 base at V and 8 bases at J, leaving 6 bases unmatched. The germline CDR1 and CDR2 sequences are SGHRS and YFSETQ. CDR3 in amino acids: CASSLTGAGDEQFF. The CDR3 nucleotides read TGCGCCAGCAGCTTGACAGGGGCCGGAGATGAGCAGTTCTTC.